This T cell receptor beta chain was profiled in a study of control samples from healthy donors and cancer patients. Assay: immunoSEQ multiplex PCR; the TCRdb copy retains only in-frame clones and omits some. The sample lists under 75,000 clones, roughly 85% occurring once. Sequencing used blood. This clonotype was sampled from a man aged 35 to 55 in good health.

The CDR3 coding sequence is TGCGCCAGCAGTGAGAGGCGGGGGGGCTACGAGCAGTACTTC. It encodes CASSERRGGYEQYF. V usage is TRBV10-1 and J usage is TRBJ2-7; TRBD2 agrees at 9 bases. Losses at the gene ends were 2 bases for V and 3 bases for J; bases not matched to a gene: 2. CDR3 length: 14 residues. CDR1 and CDR2 from the germline V gene are WNHNN and SYGVQD (reference sequence).